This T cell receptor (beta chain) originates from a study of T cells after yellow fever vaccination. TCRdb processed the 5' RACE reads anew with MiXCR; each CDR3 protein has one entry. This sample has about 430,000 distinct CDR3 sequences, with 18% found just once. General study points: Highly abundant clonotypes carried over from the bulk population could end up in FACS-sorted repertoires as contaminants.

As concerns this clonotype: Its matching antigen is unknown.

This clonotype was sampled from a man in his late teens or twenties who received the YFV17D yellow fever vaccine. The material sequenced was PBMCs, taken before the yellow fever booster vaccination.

The CDR3 region has the DNA TGCGCCAGCAGCCAAGGGTTCGGAGCGGGGGTTCAAGAGACCCAGTACTTC. Residues: CASSQGFGAGVQETQYF. The chain carries TRBV4-3 and TRBJ2-5; 8 nucleotides match TRBD2. Trimming cost V 1 base and J 2 bases; bases outside gene matches: 9. This CDR3 is 17 amino acids long. The germline V gene has CDR1 LGHNA and CDR2 YSLEER.